This entry is about one TCR beta chain. Its antigen remains unidentified. Qualities for individual bases were not recorded, and no much larger clone is one base off. Trimming takes 5 bases off V and 6 bases off J; junction bases not matched to a gene: 7. The CDR3 spans 14 residues, from the cysteine through the phenylalanine. This entry keeps only the CDR3 DNA: 42 bases, framed from base 1. CDR1 and CDR2 were assigned from the germline V gene (reference sequence) as MNHEY and SMNVEV. This specimen belongs to a study of cytomegalovirus exposure and HLA in healthy donors (dated by TCRdb to about 2017). Regarding the study in general: According to an earlier analysis of a few hundred of the donors, about 179 million T cells yielded 120 million or so unique TCR beta sequences and less than 300 Gb of sequence data. All discovery cohort repertoires had been generated using a single sequencing platform. The genetic ancestry cluster associated with self-reported Caucasian donors included over 80% of the 398 genotyped donors. Roughly 5 DR-DQ haplotypes were handled as single units for association and clustering because linkage in the cohort was strong. In addition to the first cohort of several hundred subjects, a separate validation cohort of approximately 110 different subjects was used. The number of typed donors differed by locus: about 620-640 for A, B, C, DRB1 and DQB1; roughly 510 for DQA1; around 580 for DPA1; and some 470 for DPB1. A later genetic analysis used genome-wide SNP genotypes for 398 of the 666 donors, treating that subset as a discovery cohort. Among roughly 370 genotyped donors of the cohort, an average of roughly 240,000 unique TCR beta nucleotide sequences were sequenced per donor, about a sixth of them non-productive. The study was designed to test whether signatures of past pathogen exposure could be identified by cataloging public T cell receptors. Donor age, sex, ethnicity and CMV serostatus were compiled together with the repertoire data. Both class I and class II loci were covered by HLA typing, at four-digit resolution. To predict cytomegalovirus infection status, the study combined high-throughput TCR immunosequencing, statistical association of individual TCRs with disease status, and machine learning. In a later analysis, previously published TCR beta repertoires from some 640 donors were re-analyzed and high-resolution HLA genotyping was added so that TCR occurrence patterns could be studied. Roughly 300 gigabases of sequencing data and 80 million or so unique TCR sequences were included in an early release covering several hundred HLA-typed donors. An earlier analysis of more than 450 of the donors used high-throughput TCR beta sequencing to judge whether each TCR beta V gene segment behaved as functional or pseudogenic. Rather than drawing on any new phenotypic data, the later analysis identified candidate immune exposures from TCR beta sequences and the way those sequences occurred across donors. The study profiled the T cell repertoires of 550 to 700 subjects by immunosequencing and related them to cytomegalovirus serostatus.

The cohort comprised more than 550 healthy bone marrow donors. At the time of sampling, all cohort members were nominally healthy, though unrecorded immune exposures were likely present. The donor tested CMV seropositive, placing the donor among the 289 seropositive members of the cohort. A peripheral blood sample was collected from each donor, and TCR beta sequencing was performed on peripheral blood mononuclear cells. The Qiagen DNeasy Blood Extraction Kit was used to extract genomic DNA from the blood cell samples. The investigation overall reported the following: The sequencing pipeline was judged likely to have produced a cluster of highly shared sequence variants as a technical artifact. According to a later analysis, TCR association rates differed among HLA loci, with DRB1 alleles showing the most associated TCRs and HLA-C alleles showing the fewest. In the study, about 150 TCR beta chains were listed as associated with cytomegalovirus. The presence/absence analyses assumed that sequencing depth was roughly uniform across donors, and that assumption may not be true. A later analysis found that most CMV-associated TCR beta chains appeared HLA-restricted, with HLA associations seemingly driven largely by CMV exposure. Because some donors lacked HLA typing at each locus, the association tests relied only on the typed subset. Because counts were too low, about 18 rarely observed V segments, including chromosome 9 orphons, were left out of the earlier analysis of about 500 of the donors. In an earlier analysis of some 540 of the donors, most TCR beta V segments appeared in productive rearrangements about 87% or about 30% of the time, broadly matching IMGT annotations. In a later analysis, several top co-occurrence clusters were reported to appear linked to parvovirus B19, influenza, CMV and Epstein-Barr virus. In a later analysis, over 15,000 TCR beta sequences were associated with specific HLA alleles at a false discovery rate of 0.05. In both the original and validation cohorts, the classifier was reported to diagnose cytomegalovirus status with high specificity and sensitivity. Assigning TCR associations to individual alleles was difficult when HLA alleles, especially DR and DQ, strongly co-occurred. Correlated functional status among segregating V segments might be attributable to linkage disequilibrium, but an unknown experimental factor could not be ruled out. Some IMGT-functional V segments, including TRBV6-2 and TRBV6-3, could not be distinguished by the 87-base-pair reads and were therefore excluded. In this cohort, only TCR beta chains were sequenced, and detectable features were limited by the absence of alpha or paired-chain data. The authors suggested that the approach could potentially be generalized to other disease states and immunological phenotypes. A later analysis found that HLA-associated TCR beta chains were more clonally expanded and had lower generation probabilities than equally common non-associated chains. A further reported finding was that TCR beta sequences accurately predicted the HLA-A and HLA-B alleles for most subjects in the first cohort. An association between a missense DCLRE1C variant and V-gene and J-gene trimming of TCR beta chains was found in a later genetic analysis and replicated in an independent cohort. In vitro tests confirmed that a few of the cytomegalovirus-associated TCR beta chains recognize cytomegalovirus antigens. Across donors, most TCR sequences were observed very rarely, whereas some public TCRs were present in many individuals. According to a later genetic analysis, donors in an Asian-associated ancestry cluster had fewer N-insertions in productive TCRs than the roughly 670-donor mean. CMV serostatus was the only immune exposure information available for the cohort.

Library prep was done by the immunoSEQ multiplex PCR assay. The multiplex PCR relied on a mix of 60 forward primers for TCR Vbeta segments and 13 reverse primers for TCR Jbeta segments. The CDR3 region of rearranged TCR beta genes was amplified from genomic DNA by a multiplex PCR assay. Amplified TCR beta libraries were sequenced as 87-base-pair reads on the Illumina HiSeq System. Turning to the authors' computational methods: A later analysis tallied around 87 million unique TCR beta chains across the 666 repertoires, and about 10 million of those chains were shared by two or more donors. Raw reads were error-corrected and collapsed into unique sequences by a nearest-neighbor algorithm in which closely related sequences were merged to remove PCR and sequencing errors. To assign V, D and J gene segments, CDR3 sequences were aligned to IMGT reference sequences. For a sequence to be retained, a match of at least six nucleotides to both a V gene segment and a J gene segment was required. A rearrangement counted as productive if the CDR3 had no stop codons and remained in frame with V and J, and every other rearrangement counted as non-productive. Following IMGT convention, CDR3 was defined as the stretch from the second conserved V-encoded cysteine up to the conserved J-encoded phenylalanine. Sequences without an unambiguous match to a single V gene segment were excluded from the earlier analysis of 450 to 750 of the donors. In an earlier analysis of some 590 of the donors, V segments were called functional above 56.7% productive rearrangements and were called segregating when the between-donor standard deviation exceeded 5%. A statistical classification framework was developed to diagnose cytomegalovirus status using the catalog of TCR beta chain sequences. In a later analysis, TCR nucleotide sequences were compared against IMGT/GENE-DB human TR gene sequences so that V and J genes could be assigned. A later analysis assigned CDR3 sequences and most-parsimonious VDJ recombination scenarios with the TCRdist pipeline. A later analysis defined each TCR beta chain by its CDR3 amino acid sequence plus V-gene family, and excluded reads lacking a unique V-gene family. In a later analysis, 450 to 600 highly shared, low-generation-probability nucleotide sequences were removed to address suspected cross-contamination and a sequencing artifact. In a later analysis, a clonal expansion index for each public chain was calculated from normalized within-repertoire ranks of inferred template counts. Generation probabilities in a later analysis came from a VDJ recombination model fitted to out-of-frame rearrangements, and those results were checked against IGoR. In a later analysis, hypergeometric tests were used to score TCR-TCR, TCR-HLA and TCR-CMV co-occurrence, with a repertoire-size bias correction applied to TCR pairs. In a later analysis, false discovery rates were estimated by permuting HLA or CMV assignments 20 times. A later analysis grouped co-occurring TCRs with DBSCAN, adding TCRdist sequence similarity when clustering within HLA-allele-positive subsets. Repertoires with fewer than 30,000 or more than 120,000 public chains, plus five repertoires with anomalous nucleotide sharing, were excluded from co-occurrence clustering. Not all clones reach the TCRdb copy of this immuneACCESS table, which keeps in-frame sequences only. Checked studies attribute under half of the gap to unresolved V genes and leave the rest unexplained. V, J and clone size reflect that table, while D and trimming were determined from the DNA. Counted in this sample were some 100,000 clones; approximately 68% of them appeared once. About 4.5% of the sample rests with the top ten.

The sequencing sample was made of PBMCs. The clonotype comes from a woman under 30 in good health and CMV-seropositive. Here the chain combines TRBV27 and TRBJ2-1, with 7 bases matching TRBD2. The CDR3 reads as follows: CASSTPTSRNEQFF. In nucleotides, the sequence is TGTGCCAGCAGTACCCCGACTAGCCGCAATGAGCAGTTCTTC.